This TCR beta chain was recorded in a study of human thymus T cells. Each of the donors was a healthy Finnish infant who was undergoing open corrective cardiac surgery for congenital heart defects. Four of the eight donors gave roughly 0.5-1 mL blood during surgery. Genomic DNA was extracted from every available blood leukocyte. V was trimmed by 6 bases and J by 4 bases, leaving 16 bases between them. CDR1 MNHEY and CDR2 SVGAGI come from the germline V gene. The length of the CDR3 is 14 residues. On this clone itself: Its specificity is unknown.

Study-wide results and limits: Thymic and blood repertoires seemed to favor certain V and J genes.

Generated by immunoSEQ multiplex PCR, the TCRdb table keeps only in-frame clones and is missing some. This table holds roughly 60,000 clones, about 93% found once. The sequence derives from a boy under three years old with a congenital heart defect but otherwise immunologically healthy. The chain joins TRBV6-5 to TRBJ2-7; D is possibly TRBD1 (5 bases). Input material: blood. Written as DNA, the CDR3 is TGTGCCAGCAGGCCAGGGTTTGCAAGATACGAGCAGTACTTC. Its protein is CASRPGFARYEQYF.